These 15 T cell receptor beta chains were all obtained from the same sample, sequenced in a study of cytomegalovirus exposure and HLA in healthy donors. PCR involved 60 Vbeta and 13 Jbeta primers. Clones were read by immunoSEQ multiplex PCR, and TCRdb kept only the in-frame ones, dropping some. This sample has approximately 180,000 clones, with 80% found just once. The specimen was PBMCs. The receptors derive from a man aged 25-45 years in good health and CMV-seropositive.

This clone is a singleton in its sample. The chain links TRBV29-1 to TRBJ2-1; TRBD1 is a possible D gene (6 bases). The CDR3 loop spans 12 amino acids. Germline V CDR1 and CDR2: SQVTM, ANQGSEA. Trimming took 3 bases from V and 4 from J, leaving 7 bases between them. The CDR3 DNA reads TGCAGCGTTGATGGACAGTACAATGAGCAGTTCTTC. Encoded protein: CSVDGQYNEQFF.

V gene TRBV6-5 combines with J gene TRBJ2-7; 7 bases line up with TRBD1. Germline values: CDR1 MNHEY, CDR2 SVGAGI. The CDR3 sequence is 15 residues long. V lost 6 bases, J lost 4 bases, and 12 bases stayed unmatched. The CDR3 sequence is CASRQLPGQQYEQYF. The CDR3 region has the DNA TGTGCCAGCAGACAACTACCGGGACAGCAATACGAGCAGTACTTC.

This clone was detected a few times. J is TRBJ1-2 and V is TRBV5-5; 10 nucleotides align to TRBD1. J was trimmed by 3 bases and V by 3 bases; bases with no gene match: 5. Germline V gives CDR1 SGHKS, CDR2 YYEKEE (reference sequence). The CDR3 spans 15 residues. This CDR3 reads CASSSGTGEDYGYTF. CDR3 DNA sequence: TGTGCCAGCAGCTCGGGGACAGGGGAAGACTATGGCTACACCTTC.

V and J are TRBV6-1 and TRBJ2-5; tentatively, D is TRBD2 (6 bases). The germline CDR1 and CDR2 sequences are MNHNS and SASEGT. Trimming cost V 5 bases and J 5 bases, with 12 bases left between them. The CDR3 has 13 amino acids. The CDR3 spells CASSLAEGETQYF. In DNA form, the CDR3 reads TGTGCCAGCAGTTTAGCGGAGGGGGAGACCCAGTACTTC.

This clone was seen a few times. The chain links TRBV7-8 to TRBJ2-3, with 10 positions matching TRBD2. Germline V gives CDR1 SGHVS, CDR2 FQNEAQ. This CDR3 has 18 residues. Germline trimming cut 2 bases from V and 1 base from J; bases unmatched to any gene: 9. The CDR3 reads CASSLPSGGALGTDTQYF. The CDR3 nucleotides are TGTGCCAGCAGCTTACCCAGCGGGGGGGCGTTGGGCACAGATACGCAGTATTTT. The entire variable domain, with the rest obtained from reference TRBV7-8 and TRBJ2-3, is as follows: GAGVSQSPRYKVAKRGQDVALRCDPISGHVSLFWYQQALGQGPEFLTYFQNEAQLDKSGLPSDRFFAERPEGSVSTLKIQRTQQEDSAVYLCASSLPSGGALGTDTQYFGPGTRLTVL.

The chain uses TRBV28 and TRBJ2-7; no reliable D call. The CDR3 extends over 12 amino acids. V shed 6 bases and J shed 5 bases, with 11 bases lying between them. Germline V lookup: CDR1 MDHEN, CDR2 SYDVKM. The CDR3 reads CASSLLAHEQYF. CDR3 DNA: TGTGCCAGCAGCCTATTAGCCCACGAGCAGTACTTC.

The chain links TRBV25-1 to TRBJ1-1; D unclear. CDR1 and CDR2 (germline): MGHDK, SYGVNS. Trimming left V 2 bases short and J 1 base short, with 11 bases between. The CDR3 contains 15 residues. The CDR3 DNA reads as TGTGCCAGCAGTGAAACTAGACACAGGAACACTGAAGCTTTCTTT. The encoded protein is CASSETRHRNTEAFF.

The chain links TRBV28 to TRBJ2-5; 10 bases are shared with TRBD2. The CDR3 consists of 16 residues. V lost 2 bases to trimming and J lost 5 bases; unmatched junction nucleotides: 8. CDR1 and CDR2 from the germline V gene are MDHEN and SYDVKM. CDR3 in amino acids: CASSLGVAGGRETQYF. CDR3 DNA sequence: TGTGCCAGCAGTTTAGGGGTAGCGGGAGGCCGGGAGACCCAGTACTTC.

A single count supports this clone. The chain carries TRBV6-1 and TRBJ2-5, with 10 bases aligning to TRBD1. With the DNA end fitting TRBJ2-7 better, the J assignment may be wrong. CDR1 and CDR2 (germline): MNHNS, SASEGT. This CDR3 contains 15 residues. DNA of the CDR3: TGTGCCAGTACGGAAGGAGGGACAGGGGCCTACGAGCAGTACTTC. This sequence encodes CASTEGGTGAYEQYF.

This sequence joins TRBV30 and TRBJ1-1; 7 nucleotides agree with TRBD1. Germline V lookup: CDR1 GTSNPN, CDR2 SVGIG (reference sequence). J gave up 1 base and V 4 bases, and 3 bases lay outside the gene matches. The CDR3 has 13 residues. The CDR3 loop reads CAWNRGQNTEAFF. The DNA of the CDR3 is TGTGCCTGGAACAGGGGACAGAACACTGAAGCTTTCTTT.

The chain recombines TRBV20-1 with TRBJ2-3; no clear D gene. The CDR3 consists of 11 residues. Germline V gene lookup returns CDR1 DFQATT and CDR2 SNEGSKA (reference sequence). Trimming removed 5 bases from V and 6 bases from J, with 9 bases in between. In DNA, the CDR3 is TGCAGTGCTTCTGTTGTTGATACGCAGTATTTT. It translates to CSASVVDTQYF.

The chain combines TRBV11-2 with TRBJ2-7, with D possibly matching TRBD1 (5 bases). This CDR3 has 13 residues. The germline gives CDR1 SGHAT, CDR2 FQNNGV. Trimming removed 0 bases at V and 5 bases at J, with 8 bases between. The CDR3 DNA sequence: TGTGCCAGCAGCTTAGACAGGGTCCACGAGCAGTACTTC. Protein: CASSLDRVHEQYF.

The CDR3 region is CASSEYGTNYGYTF. In DNA form, the CDR3 reads TGTGCCAGCAGTGAATATGGGACAAACTATGGCTACACCTTC. V is TRBV25-1 and J is TRBJ1-2, with D possibly matching TRBD1 (6 bases). Germline V gene lookup returns CDR1 MGHDK and CDR2 SYGVNS. With 0 bases removed from V and 2 bases from J, the gap between germline ends came to 7 bases. This CDR3 region has 14 residues.

The V and J genes are TRBV4-3 and TRBJ1-1, with D tentatively TRBD1 (6 bases). Deletions cut 1 base from V and 1 base from J, with 7 bases between. The CDR3 is 14 amino acids. The germline V gene has CDR1 LGHNA and CDR2 YSLEER. The CDR3 loop is CASSQVDRNTEAFF. The DNA for the CDR3 is TGCGCCAGCAGCCAAGTGGACAGGAACACTGAAGCTTTCTTT.

J is TRBJ1-4 and V is TRBV27; D may be TRBD1 (5 bases). This CDR3 spans 14 amino acids. Germline V CDR1 and CDR2: MNHEY, SMNVEV (reference sequence). V gave up 5 bases and J gave up 4 bases, with 11 bases separating them. The CDR3 DNA follows: TGTGCCAGCAGTGAGACAGCTCTTAATGAAAAACTGTTTTTT. Its translation is CASSETALNEKLFF.